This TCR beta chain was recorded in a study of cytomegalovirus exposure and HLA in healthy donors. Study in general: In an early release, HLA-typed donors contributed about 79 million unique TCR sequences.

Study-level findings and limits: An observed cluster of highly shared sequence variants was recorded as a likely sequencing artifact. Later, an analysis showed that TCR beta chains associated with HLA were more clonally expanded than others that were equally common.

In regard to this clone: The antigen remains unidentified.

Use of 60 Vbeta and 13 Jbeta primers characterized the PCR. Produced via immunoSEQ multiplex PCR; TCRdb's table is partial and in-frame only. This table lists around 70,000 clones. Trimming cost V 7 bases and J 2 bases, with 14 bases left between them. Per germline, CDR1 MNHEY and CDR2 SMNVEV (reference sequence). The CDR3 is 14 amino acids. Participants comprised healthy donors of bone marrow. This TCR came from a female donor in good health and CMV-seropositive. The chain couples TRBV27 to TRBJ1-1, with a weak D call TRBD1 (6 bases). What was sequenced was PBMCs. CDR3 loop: CASTPVGGNTEAFF. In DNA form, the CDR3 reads TGTGCCAGCACCCCGGTAGGGGGTAACACTGAAGCTTTCTTT.